The rows below give T cell receptor beta chains drawn from one sample of a study of blood T cells in healthy people across ages. TCRdb passed the 5' RACE reads through MiXCR, listing each CDR3 protein once. The table has under 1,100,000 distinct CDR3 sequences, roughly 24% seen once. The same sample was also used in a study of T cells of mothers and their children.

The source material was blood. Receptor source: a girl between 2 and 10 years old in good health. CDR3s include the opening cysteine and the closing phenylalanine or tryptophan. The D gene is left open where the match is weak. Rows give clone size only sometimes, using once, few, many, or a class for an expanded clone.

.,TRBV4-1,.,TRBJ1-4,TGCGCCAGCAGCCAAGATTACGGAGCAACTAATGAAAAACTGTTTTTT,CASSQDYGATNEKLFF
.,TRBV10-3,few,TRBJ2-5,TGTGCCATCAGTCCGGGGGAGACCCAGTACTTC,CAISPGETQYF
TRBD2,TRBV27,.,TRBJ2-1,TGTGCCAGCAGTTTCGGACTAGCGGTCGATGAGCAGTTCTTC,CASSFGLAVDEQFF
.,TRBV4-1,.,TRBJ1-1,TGCGCCAGCAGCCAACCTACCCGGGGGCGCACTGAAGCTTTCTTT,CASSQPTRGRTEAFF
.,TRBV29-1,.,TRBJ2-7,TGCAGCGCCGCGGGCCAGGCTAACAACCCCTACGAGCAGTACTTC,CSAAGQANNPYEQYF
.,TRBV27,.,TRBJ1-2,TGTGCCAGCAGTTCACGGCTATTGGGTGGCTACACCTTC,CASSSRLLGGYTF
.,TRBV15,.,TRBJ2-5,TGTGCCACCAGCAGAGAATCTTGGGAAGAGACCCAGTACTTC,CATSRESWEETQYF
.,TRBV24-1,.,TRBJ2-3,TGTGCCACCAGTGATTTGCAAAGAGGGTCGACAGATACGCAGTATTTT,CATSDLQRGSTDTQYF
.,TRBV7-3,few,TRBJ1-5,TGTGCCAGCCCGGCGGGGCAGGAAGGCAATCAGCCCCAGCATTTT,CASPAGQEGNQPQHF
.,TRBV6-5,.,TRBJ1-2,TGTGCCAGCAGTTACTCGGACGAGGCTGGTGATGGCTACACCTTC,CASSYSDEAGDGYTF
.,TRBV20-1,once,TRBJ2-1,TGCAGTGCTAGAGAGTACTCCCCCGGCTCCTACAATGAGCAGTTCTTC,CSAREYSPGSYNEQFF